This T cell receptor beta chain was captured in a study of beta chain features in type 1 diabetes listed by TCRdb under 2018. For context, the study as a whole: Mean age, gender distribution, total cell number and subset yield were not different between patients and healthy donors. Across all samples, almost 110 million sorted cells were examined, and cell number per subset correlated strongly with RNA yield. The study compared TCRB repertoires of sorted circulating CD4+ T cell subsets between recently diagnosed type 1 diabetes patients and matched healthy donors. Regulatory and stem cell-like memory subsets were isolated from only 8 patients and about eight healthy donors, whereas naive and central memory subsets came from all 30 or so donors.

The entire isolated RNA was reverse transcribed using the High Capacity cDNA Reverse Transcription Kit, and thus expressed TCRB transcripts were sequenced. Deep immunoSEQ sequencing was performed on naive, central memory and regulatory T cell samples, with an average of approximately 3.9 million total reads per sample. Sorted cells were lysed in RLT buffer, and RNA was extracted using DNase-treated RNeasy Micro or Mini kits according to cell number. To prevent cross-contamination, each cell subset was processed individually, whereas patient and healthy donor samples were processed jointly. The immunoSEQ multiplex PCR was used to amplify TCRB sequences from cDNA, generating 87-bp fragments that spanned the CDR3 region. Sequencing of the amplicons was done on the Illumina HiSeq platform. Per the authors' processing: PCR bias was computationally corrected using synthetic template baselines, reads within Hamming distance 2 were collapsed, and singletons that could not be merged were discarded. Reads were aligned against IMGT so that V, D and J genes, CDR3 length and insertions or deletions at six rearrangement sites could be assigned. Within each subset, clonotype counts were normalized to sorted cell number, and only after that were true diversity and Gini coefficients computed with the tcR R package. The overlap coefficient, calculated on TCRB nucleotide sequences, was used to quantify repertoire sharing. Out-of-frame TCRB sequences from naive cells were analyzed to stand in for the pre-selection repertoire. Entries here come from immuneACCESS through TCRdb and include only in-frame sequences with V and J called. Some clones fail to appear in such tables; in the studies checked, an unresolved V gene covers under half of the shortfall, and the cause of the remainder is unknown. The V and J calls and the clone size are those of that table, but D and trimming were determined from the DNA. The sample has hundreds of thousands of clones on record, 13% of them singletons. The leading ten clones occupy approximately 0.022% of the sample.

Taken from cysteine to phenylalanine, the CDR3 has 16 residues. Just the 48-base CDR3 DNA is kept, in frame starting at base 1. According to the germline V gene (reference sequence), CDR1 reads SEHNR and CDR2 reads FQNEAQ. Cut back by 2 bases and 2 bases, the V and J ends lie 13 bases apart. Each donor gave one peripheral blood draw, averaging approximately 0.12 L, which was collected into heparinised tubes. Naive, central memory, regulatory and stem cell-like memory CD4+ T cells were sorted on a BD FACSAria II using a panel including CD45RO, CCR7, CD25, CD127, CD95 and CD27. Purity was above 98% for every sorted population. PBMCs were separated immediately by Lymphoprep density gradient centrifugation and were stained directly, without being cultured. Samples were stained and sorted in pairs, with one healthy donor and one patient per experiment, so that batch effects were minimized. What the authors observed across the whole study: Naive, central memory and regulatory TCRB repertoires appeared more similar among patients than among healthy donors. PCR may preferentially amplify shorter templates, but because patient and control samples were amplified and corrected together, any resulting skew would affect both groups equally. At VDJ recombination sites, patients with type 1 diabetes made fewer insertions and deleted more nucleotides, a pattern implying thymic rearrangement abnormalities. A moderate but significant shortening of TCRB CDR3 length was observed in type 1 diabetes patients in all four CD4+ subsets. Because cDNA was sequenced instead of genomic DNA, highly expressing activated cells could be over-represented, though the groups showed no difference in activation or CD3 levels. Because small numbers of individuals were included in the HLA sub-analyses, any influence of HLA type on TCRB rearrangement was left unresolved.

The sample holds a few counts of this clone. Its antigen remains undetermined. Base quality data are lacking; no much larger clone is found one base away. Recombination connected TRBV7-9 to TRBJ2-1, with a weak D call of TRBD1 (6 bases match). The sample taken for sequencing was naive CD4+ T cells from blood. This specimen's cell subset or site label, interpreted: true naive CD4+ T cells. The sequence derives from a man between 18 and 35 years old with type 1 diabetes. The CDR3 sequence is CASSLSTGNPYNEQFF. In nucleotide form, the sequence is TGTGCCAGCAGCTTATCGACAGGCAACCCCTACAATGAGCAGTTCTTC.